The clone carrying this T cell receptor beta chain was detected many times. This entry comes from a study of spatial heterogeneity in lung cancer. Turning to the study itself: Sequencing consistently turned up more beta-chain sequences than alpha-chain sequences. A unique TCR and UMI combination showed up more than ten times in raw reads, on average.

TCRdb redid the calling of the 5' RACE reads with MiXCR, one entry per CDR3 protein. The table records approximately 17,000 distinct CDR3 sequences, approximately 20% of them present only once. Germline V gene sequence: CDR1 SGDLS, CDR2 YYNGEE. V was clipped by 4 bases and J by 8 bases; unmatched bases: 4. This CDR3 is 14 amino acids long. Time point: blood at routine non-recurrence follow-up after resection. This material consisted of PBMCs, taken at follow-up. The genes are TRBV9 and TRBJ2-2; the match to TRBD1 covers 11 bases. This receptor was obtained from a male donor with early-stage non-small cell lung cancer. The DNA of the CDR3 is TGTGCCAGCAGCCCCGGACAGGGGGCGGGGGAGCTGTTTTTT. Amino acid sequence: CASSPGQGAGELFF.